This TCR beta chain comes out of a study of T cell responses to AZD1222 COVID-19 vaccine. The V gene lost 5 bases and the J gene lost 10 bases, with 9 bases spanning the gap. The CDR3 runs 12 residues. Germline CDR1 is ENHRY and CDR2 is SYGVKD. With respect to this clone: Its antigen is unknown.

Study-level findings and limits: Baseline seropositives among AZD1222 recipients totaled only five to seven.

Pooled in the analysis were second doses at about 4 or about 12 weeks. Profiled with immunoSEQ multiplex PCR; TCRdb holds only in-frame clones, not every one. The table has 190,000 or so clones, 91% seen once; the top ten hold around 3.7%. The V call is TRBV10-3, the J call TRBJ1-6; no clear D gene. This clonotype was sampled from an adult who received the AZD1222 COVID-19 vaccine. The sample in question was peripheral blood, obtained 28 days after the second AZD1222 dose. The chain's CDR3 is CAISREYSPLHF. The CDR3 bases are TGTGCCATCAGTCGAGAGTACTCACCCCTCCACTTT.